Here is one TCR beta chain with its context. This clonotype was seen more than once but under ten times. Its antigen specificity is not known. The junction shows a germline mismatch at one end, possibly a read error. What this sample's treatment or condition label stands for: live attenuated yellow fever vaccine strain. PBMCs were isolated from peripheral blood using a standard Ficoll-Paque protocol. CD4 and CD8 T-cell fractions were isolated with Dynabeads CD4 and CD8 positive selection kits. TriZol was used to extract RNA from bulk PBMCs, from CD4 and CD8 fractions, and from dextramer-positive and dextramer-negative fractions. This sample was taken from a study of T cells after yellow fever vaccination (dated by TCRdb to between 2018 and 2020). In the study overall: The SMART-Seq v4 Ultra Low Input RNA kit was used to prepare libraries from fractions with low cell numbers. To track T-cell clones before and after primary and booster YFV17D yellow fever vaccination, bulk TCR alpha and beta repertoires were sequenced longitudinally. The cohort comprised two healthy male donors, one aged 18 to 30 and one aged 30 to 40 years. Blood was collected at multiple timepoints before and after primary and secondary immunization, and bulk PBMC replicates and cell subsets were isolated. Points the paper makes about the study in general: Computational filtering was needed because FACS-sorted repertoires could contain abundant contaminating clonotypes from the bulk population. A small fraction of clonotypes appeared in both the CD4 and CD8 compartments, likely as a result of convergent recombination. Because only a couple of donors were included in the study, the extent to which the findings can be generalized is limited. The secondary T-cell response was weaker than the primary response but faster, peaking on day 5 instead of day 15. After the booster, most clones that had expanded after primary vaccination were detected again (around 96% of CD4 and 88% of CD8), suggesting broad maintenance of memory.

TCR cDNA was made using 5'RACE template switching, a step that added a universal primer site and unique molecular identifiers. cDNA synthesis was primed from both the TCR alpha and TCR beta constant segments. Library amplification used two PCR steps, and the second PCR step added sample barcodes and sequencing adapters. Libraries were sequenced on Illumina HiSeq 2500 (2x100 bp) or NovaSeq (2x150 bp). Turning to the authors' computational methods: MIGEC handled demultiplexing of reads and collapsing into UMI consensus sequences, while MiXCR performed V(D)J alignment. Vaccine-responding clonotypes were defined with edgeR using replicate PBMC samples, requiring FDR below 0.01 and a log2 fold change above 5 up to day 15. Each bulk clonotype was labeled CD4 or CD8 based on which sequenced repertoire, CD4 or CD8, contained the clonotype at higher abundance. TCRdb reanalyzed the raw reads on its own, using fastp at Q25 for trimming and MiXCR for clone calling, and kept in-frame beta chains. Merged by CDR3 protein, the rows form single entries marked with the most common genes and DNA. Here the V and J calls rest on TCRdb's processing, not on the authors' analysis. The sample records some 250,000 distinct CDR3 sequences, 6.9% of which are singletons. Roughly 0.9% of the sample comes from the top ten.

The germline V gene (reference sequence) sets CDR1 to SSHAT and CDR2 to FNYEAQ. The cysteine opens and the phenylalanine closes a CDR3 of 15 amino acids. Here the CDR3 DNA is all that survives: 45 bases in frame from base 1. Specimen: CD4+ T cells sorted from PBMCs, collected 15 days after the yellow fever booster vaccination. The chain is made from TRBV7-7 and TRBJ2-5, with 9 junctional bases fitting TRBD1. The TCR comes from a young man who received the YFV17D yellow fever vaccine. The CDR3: CASSSGQGIRETQYF. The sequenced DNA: TGTGCTAGCAGCTCCGGACAGGGGATTAGAGAGACCCAGTACTTC.